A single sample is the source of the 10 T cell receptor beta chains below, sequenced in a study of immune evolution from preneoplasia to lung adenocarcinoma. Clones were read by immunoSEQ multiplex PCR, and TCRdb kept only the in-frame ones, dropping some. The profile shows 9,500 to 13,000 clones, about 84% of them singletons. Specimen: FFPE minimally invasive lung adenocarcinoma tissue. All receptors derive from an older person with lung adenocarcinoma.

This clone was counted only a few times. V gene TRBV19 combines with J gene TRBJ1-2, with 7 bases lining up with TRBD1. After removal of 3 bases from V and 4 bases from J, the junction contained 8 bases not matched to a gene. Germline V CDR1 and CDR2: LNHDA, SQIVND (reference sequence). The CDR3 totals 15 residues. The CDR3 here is CASSMQGVKIYGYTF. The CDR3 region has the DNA TGTGCCAGTAGTATGCAGGGGGTAAAGATCTATGGCTACACCTTC.

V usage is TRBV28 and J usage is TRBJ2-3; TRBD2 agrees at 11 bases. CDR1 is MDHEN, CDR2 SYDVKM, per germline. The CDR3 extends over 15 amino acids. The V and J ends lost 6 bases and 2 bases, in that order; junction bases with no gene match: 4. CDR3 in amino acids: CASRGLAANTDTQYF. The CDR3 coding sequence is TGTGCCAGCAGGGGACTAGCGGCAAACACAGATACGCAGTATTTT. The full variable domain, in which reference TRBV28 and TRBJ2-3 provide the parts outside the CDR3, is DVKVTQSSRYLVKRTGEKVFLECVQDMDHENMFWYRQDPGLGLRLIYFSYDVKMKEKGDIPEGYSVSREKKERFSLILESASTNQTSMYLCASRGLAANTDTQYFGPGTRLTVL.

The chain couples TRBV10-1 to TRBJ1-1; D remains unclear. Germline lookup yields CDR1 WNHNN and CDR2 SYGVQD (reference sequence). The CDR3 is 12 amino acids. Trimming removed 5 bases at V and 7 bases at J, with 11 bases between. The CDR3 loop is CASSRIGIEAFF. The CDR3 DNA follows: TGCGCCAGCAGTCGGATCGGGATTGAAGCTTTCTTT.

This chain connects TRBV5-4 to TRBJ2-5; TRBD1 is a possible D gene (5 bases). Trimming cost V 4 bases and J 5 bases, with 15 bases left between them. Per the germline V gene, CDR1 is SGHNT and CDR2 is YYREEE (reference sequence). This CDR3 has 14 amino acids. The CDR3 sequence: CASSQGGTRETQYF. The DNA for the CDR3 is TGTGCCAGCAGCCAGGGTGGTACAAGGGAGACCCAGTACTTC.

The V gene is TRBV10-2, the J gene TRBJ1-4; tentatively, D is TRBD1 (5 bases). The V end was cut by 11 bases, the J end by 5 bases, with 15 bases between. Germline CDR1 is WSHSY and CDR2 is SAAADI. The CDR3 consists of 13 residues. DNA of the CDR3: TGCGCCGCCTACGGGGGGGTGAATGAAAAACTGTTTTTT. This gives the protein CAAYGGVNEKLFF.

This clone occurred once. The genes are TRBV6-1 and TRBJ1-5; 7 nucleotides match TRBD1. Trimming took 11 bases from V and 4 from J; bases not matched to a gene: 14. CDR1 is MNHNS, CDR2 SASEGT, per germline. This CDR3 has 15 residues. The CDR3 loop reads CAGGHEGQRNQPQHF. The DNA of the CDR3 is TGTGCCGGCGGTCACGAGGGACAGAGAAATCAGCCCCAGCATTTT.

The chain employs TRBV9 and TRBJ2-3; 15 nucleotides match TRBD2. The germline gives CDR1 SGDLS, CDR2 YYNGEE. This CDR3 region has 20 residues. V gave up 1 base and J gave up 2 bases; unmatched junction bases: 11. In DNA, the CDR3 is TGTGCCAGCAGCGTAAAAAGTGGACTAGCGGGAGGGAAATACACAGATACGCAGTATTTT. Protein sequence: CASSVKSGLAGGKYTDTQYF.

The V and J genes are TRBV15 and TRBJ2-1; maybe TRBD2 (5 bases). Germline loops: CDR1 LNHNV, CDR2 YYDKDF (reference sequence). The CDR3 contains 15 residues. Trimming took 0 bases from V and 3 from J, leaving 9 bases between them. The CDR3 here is CATSRDPGIYNEQFF. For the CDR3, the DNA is TGTGCCACCAGCAGAGATCCGGGGATCTACAATGAGCAGTTCTTC.

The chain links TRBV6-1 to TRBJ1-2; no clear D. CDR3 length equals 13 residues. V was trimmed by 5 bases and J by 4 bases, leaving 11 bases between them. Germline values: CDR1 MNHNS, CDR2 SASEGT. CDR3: CASSPDGIYGYTF. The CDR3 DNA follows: TGTGCCAGCAGTCCAGACGGAATCTATGGCTACACCTTC.

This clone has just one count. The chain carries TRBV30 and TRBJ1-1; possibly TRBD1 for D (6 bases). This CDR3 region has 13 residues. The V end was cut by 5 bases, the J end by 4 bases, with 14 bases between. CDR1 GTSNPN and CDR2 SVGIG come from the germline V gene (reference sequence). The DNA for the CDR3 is TGTGCCTGGGGGCCACAGGGCCGCACTGAAGCTTTCTTT. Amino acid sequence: CAWGPQGRTEAFF.